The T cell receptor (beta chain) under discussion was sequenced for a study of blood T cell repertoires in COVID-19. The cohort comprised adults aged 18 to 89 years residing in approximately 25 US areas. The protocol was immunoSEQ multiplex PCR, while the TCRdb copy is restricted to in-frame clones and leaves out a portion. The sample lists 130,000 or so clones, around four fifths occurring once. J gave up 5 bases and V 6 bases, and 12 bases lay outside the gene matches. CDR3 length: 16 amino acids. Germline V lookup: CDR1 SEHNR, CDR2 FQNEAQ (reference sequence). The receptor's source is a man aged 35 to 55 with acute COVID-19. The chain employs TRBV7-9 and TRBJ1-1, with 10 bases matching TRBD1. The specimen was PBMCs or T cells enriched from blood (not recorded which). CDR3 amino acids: CASRPSTGTGVTEAFF. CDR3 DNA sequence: TGTGCCAGCAGGCCCTCCACCGGGACAGGGGTTACTGAAGCTTTCTTT.